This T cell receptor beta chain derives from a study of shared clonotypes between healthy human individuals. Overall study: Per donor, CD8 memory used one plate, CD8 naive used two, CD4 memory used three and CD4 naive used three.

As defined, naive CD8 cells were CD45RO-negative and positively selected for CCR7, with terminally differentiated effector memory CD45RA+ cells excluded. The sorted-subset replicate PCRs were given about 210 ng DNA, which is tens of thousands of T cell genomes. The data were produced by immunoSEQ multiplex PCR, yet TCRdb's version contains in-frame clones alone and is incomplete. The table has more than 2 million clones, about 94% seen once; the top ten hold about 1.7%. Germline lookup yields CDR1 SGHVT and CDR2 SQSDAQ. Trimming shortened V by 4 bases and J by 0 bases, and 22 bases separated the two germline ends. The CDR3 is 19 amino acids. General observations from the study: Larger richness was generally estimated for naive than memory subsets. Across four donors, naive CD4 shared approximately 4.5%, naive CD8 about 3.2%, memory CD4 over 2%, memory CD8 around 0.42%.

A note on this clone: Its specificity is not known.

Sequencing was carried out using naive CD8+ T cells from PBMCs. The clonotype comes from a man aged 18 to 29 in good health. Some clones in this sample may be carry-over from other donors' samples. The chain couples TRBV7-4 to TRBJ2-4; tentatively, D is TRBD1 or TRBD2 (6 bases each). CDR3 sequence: CASSCPGGESLLAKNIQYF. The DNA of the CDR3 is TGTGCCAGCAGCTGCCCCGGGGGCGAGAGCTTACTAGCCAAAAACATTCAGTACTTC.